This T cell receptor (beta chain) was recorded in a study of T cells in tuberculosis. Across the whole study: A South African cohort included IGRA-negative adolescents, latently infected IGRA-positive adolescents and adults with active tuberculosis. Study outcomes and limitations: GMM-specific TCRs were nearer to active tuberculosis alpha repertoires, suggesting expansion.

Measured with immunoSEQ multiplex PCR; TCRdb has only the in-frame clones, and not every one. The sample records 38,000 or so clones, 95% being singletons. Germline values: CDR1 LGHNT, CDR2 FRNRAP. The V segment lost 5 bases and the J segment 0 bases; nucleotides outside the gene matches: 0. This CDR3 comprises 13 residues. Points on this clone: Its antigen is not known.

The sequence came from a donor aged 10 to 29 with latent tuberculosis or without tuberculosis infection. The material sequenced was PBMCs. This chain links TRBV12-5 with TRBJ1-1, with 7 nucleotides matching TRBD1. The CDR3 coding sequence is TGTGCTAGTGGTGGGACAGTGAACACTGAAGCTTTCTTT. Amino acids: CASGGTVNTEAFF.